The entry below gives a single TCR beta chain sequence along with its context. This sample was included in a study of T cells in Graves' hyperthyroidism and ophthalmopathy. Germline-derived CDR1 and CDR2 are SEHNR and FQNEAQ (reference sequence). This CDR3 comprises 19 residues. V lost 5 bases, J lost 2 bases, and 17 bases stayed unmatched. RNA transcripts yielded amplified TCR beta CDR3 regions. Using the HTBI primer set, a first-round RT-PCR was run on the TCR CDR3. TCRdb reprocessed the multiplex PCR reads via MiXCR and lists one record per CDR3 protein. The data show about 98,000 distinct CDR3 sequences, roughly 40% seen once.

The sequenced sample consisted of peripheral blood or thyroid tissue (not recorded which). This chain joins TRBV7-9 and TRBJ2-3; 9 bases match TRBD1. The sequence derives from a woman in her twenties or thirties with Graves' hyperthyroidism. This chain's CDR3 is CASSPRDREIQIDTDTQYF. The CDR3 DNA is TGTGCCAGCAGCCCCCGGGACAGGGAAATTCAAATCGACACAGATACGCAGTATTTT.